This T cell receptor beta chain was recovered during a study of T cell responses to AZD1222 COVID-19 vaccine. With 8 bases clipped from V and 7 bases from J, the junction kept 10 bases outside the gene matches. Germline values: CDR1 LNHNV, CDR2 YYDKDF (reference sequence). This CDR3 has 13 amino acids. Assay: immunoSEQ multiplex PCR; the TCRdb copy retains only in-frame clones and omits some. The table has just under 85,000 clones, 86% seen once; the top ten hold 8.7%. The material was peripheral blood, obtained on day 0 of AZD1222 vaccination. The TCR was taken from an adult in good health. J is TRBJ2-7 and V is TRBV15, with TRBD1 matching over 8 bases. The CDR3 is CATGQGFSLEQYF. The CDR3 bases are TGTGCCACCGGACAGGGCTTTAGCCTAGAGCAGTACTTC.